The 32 T cell receptor beta chains listed next were all sequenced from one sample in a study of T cell repertoires in aging, cancer and after chemotherapy. TCR beta rearrangements were amplified from peripheral blood genomic DNA. A mixed TRB-A/B primer pool amplified rearranged TRB by multiplex touch-down PCR. A single record per CDR3 protein comes from TCRdb applying MiXCR to the multiplex PCR reads. The table has roughly 4,500 distinct CDR3 sequences, 64% seen once; the top ten hold approximately 27%. Sequenced material: blood. The receptors were sampled from a human donor with a solid tumor.

This chain uses TRBV5-5 with TRBJ1-2; 7 bases are shared with TRBD1. This CDR3 has 15 amino acids. CDR1 SGHKS and CDR2 YYEKEE come from the germline V gene (reference sequence). V lost 4 bases and J lost 3; bases outside the gene matches: 9. This CDR3 is CASSPGRTGDYGYTF. CDR3 DNA sequence: TGTGCCAGCAGCCCAGGAAGAACAGGGGACTATGGCTACACCTTC.

The J gene is TRBJ1-6, the V gene TRBV20-1; tentatively, D is TRBD1 (5 bases). This CDR3 contains 14 residues. V lost 2 bases to trimming and J lost 5 bases, with 10 bases between them. Per germline, CDR1 DFQATT and CDR2 SNEGSKA (reference sequence). Here the CDR3 DNA reads TGCAGTGCTAGACCGTTGGGGGATAATTCACCCCTCCACTTT. As protein: CSARPLGDNSPLHF.

This clonotype showed up just a few times. The rearrangement uses TRBV30 and TRBJ1-2; no clear D. The CDR3 totals 14 residues. The V gene's germline CDR1 is GTSNPN and CDR2 SVGIG (reference sequence). V was trimmed by 0 bases and J by 6 bases, leaving 14 bases between them. The CDR3 nucleotides read TGTGCCTGGAGTGTACCCAGTCATGCAAATGGCTACACCTTC. It codes for CAWSVPSHANGYTF. Drawing the rest from reference TRBV30 and TRBJ1-2, the complete variable domain is SQTIHQWPATLVQPVGSPLSLECTVEGTSNPNLYWYRQAAGRGLQLLFYSVGIGQISSEVPQNLSASRPQDRQFILSSKKLLLSDSGFYLCAWSVPSHANGYTFGSGTRLTVV.

This sequence joins TRBV6-1 and TRBJ2-7; 7 nucleotides match TRBD1. V lost 7 bases, J lost 5 bases, and 11 bases stayed unmatched. Germline assignment: CDR1 MNHNS and CDR2 SASEGT. This CDR3 spans 14 amino acids. CDR3 DNA sequence: TGTGCCAGCACTCTAGACAGGGTCGGAGACGAGCAGTACTTC. It specifies CASTLDRVGDEQYF.

The V gene is TRBV12-3 or TRBV12-4, the J gene TRBJ2-2; TRBD2 is a possible D gene (5 bases). The CDR3 loop spans 15 amino acids. Deletions cut 7 bases from V and 3 bases from J, with 15 bases between. The CDR3 spells CASTGGRTDTGELFF. The DNA of the CDR3 is TGTGCCAGCACTGGAGGACGTACGGACACCGGGGAGCTGTTTTTT.

V usage is TRBV6-5 and J usage is TRBJ2-1; no reliable D call. Germline-derived CDR1 and CDR2 are MNHEY and SVGAGI. V gave up 5 bases and J gave up 9 bases, with 5 bases separating them. The CDR3 loop spans 10 amino acids. The CDR3 DNA sequence: TGTGCCAGCAGTGAAATTGAGCAGTTCTTC. Its protein product is CASSEIEQFF.

Of note for this clonotype: Given the absence of the conserved phenylalanine or tryptophan at the CDR3 end, a read error is likely. Because the CDR3's place on the DNA is in doubt, the DNA is left out and the CDR3 is given as listed by TCRdb. The chain uses TRBV6-1 and TRBJ2-7; TRBD1 is the table's D call, not checked against the DNA. The CDR3 extends over 11 residues, inclusive of both ends. Germline CDR1 and CDR2: MNHNS and SASEGT. The CDR3 sequence is CASSDRDRDSL.

V is TRBV7-9 and J is TRBJ2-1; D possibly corresponds to TRBD2 (6 bases). The CDR3 totals 16 residues. CDR1 SEHNR and CDR2 FQNEAQ come from the germline V gene (reference sequence). Trimming pared 2 bases from V and 6 bases from J, leaving 17 bases between. The CDR3 protein is CASSLRSGLQTNEQFF. CDR3 bases: TGTGCCAGCAGCTTACGAAGCGGGCTCCAGACCAATGAGCAGTTCTTC.

This clonotype was recorded a few times. This chain uses TRBV19 with TRBJ1-1; weak D call: TRBD1 (5 bases). The V end lost 5 bases, the J end lost 0 bases, and 13 bases lay between the germline ends. In germline, CDR1 is LNHDA, CDR2 SQIVND (reference sequence). This CDR3 has 15 residues. The CDR3: CASSFPGTVNTEAFF. The DNA for the CDR3 is TGTGCCAGTAGTTTCCCCGGGACGGTGAACACTGAAGCTTTCTTT.

This clonotype has more than one count but fewer than ten. CDR3 sequence (DNA): TGCAGCGTTTTCGGGACAGGGGCCTACAATGAGCAGTTCTTC. Translating gives CSVFGTGAYNEQFF. V and J are TRBV29-1 and TRBJ2-1; 10 nucleotides match TRBD1. The CDR3 runs 14 residues. CDR1 is SQVTM and CDR2 is ANQGSEA in the germline V gene. V shed 5 bases and J 2 bases; nucleotides not matched to a gene: 3.

The V call is TRBV20-1, the J call TRBJ2-7; TRBD2 matches 12 bases. V shed 0 bases, J shed 7 bases, and the junction held 4 bases outside the gene matches. Germline CDR1 reads DFQATT; CDR2 reads SNEGSKA (reference sequence). The CDR3 covers 14 residues. CDR3 DNA sequence: TGCAGTGCTAGAGATCTAGGACTAGCGGGAGAGCAGTACTTC. Its translation is CSARDLGLAGEQYF.

The rearrangement joins TRBV29-1 to TRBJ1-2; D not certain. Germline CDR1 SQVTM, CDR2 ANQGSEA. This CDR3 has 11 amino acids. V was clipped by 3 bases and J by 3 bases, with 5 bases between them. The CDR3 spells CSVDSYYGYTF. Written as DNA, the CDR3 is TGCAGCGTTGACAGCTACTATGGCTACACCTTC.

V and J are TRBV6-1 and TRBJ1-2, with a possible D match to TRBD1 (5 bases). Trimming stripped 4 bases from V and 6 bases from J, with 12 bases between. This CDR3 has 13 amino acids. Germline V gene sequence: CDR1 MNHNS, CDR2 SASEGT. The CDR3 nucleotides read TGTGCCAGCAGTGTTAGACAGATGGATGGCTACACCTTC. It specifies CASSVRQMDGYTF.

This rearrangement joins TRBV7-9 to TRBJ1-2, with no clear D. Trimming removed 5 bases from V and 4 bases from J, with 17 bases in between. Germline CDR1 is SEHNR and CDR2 is FQNEAQ (reference sequence). The CDR3 sequence is 15 residues long. The CDR3 loop is CASSPTQAPFYGYTF. The CDR3 nucleotides are TGTGCCAGCAGCCCAACACAAGCCCCTTTCTATGGCTACACCTTC. The variable domain in full, completed from reference TRBV7-9 and TRBJ1-2, reads DTGVSQNPRHKITKRGQNVTFRCDPISEHNRLYWYRQTLGQGPEFLTYFQNEAQLEKSRLLSDRFSAERPKGSFSTLEIQRTEQGDSAMYLCASSPTQAPFYGYTFGSGTRLTVV.

This clonotype was counted between two and nine times. V is TRBV19 and J is TRBJ2-1; TRBD1 agrees at 8 bases. The trim removed 5 bases at V and 2 bases at J, leaving 11 bases unmatched. Germline assignment: CDR1 LNHDA and CDR2 SQIVND (reference sequence). CDR3 length: 17 amino acids. This chain's CDR3 is CASSYSQGASTYNEQFF. The CDR3 DNA reads TGTGCCAGTAGTTACTCCCAGGGGGCCTCTACCTACAATGAGCAGTTCTTC.

The gene calls are TRBV6-4 and TRBJ2-2, with D uncertain. This CDR3 has 14 amino acids. Germline V gives CDR1 MRHNA, CDR2 SNTAGT. Trimming took 6 bases from V and 2 from J, leaving 10 bases between them. The CDR3 DNA reads TGTGCCAGCAGCCCTTATTACAACACCGGGGAGCTGTTTTTT. Translated: CASSPYYNTGELFF.

The CDR3 loop reads CASRWDRGFNSPLHF. The DNA of the CDR3 is TGTGCCAGCAGATGGGACAGGGGCTTTAATTCACCCCTCCACTTT. The chain employs TRBV28 and TRBJ1-6; 10 bases are shared with TRBD1. CDR1 MDHEN and CDR2 SYDVKM come from the germline V gene. V trimming: 6 bases; J trimming: 6 bases; junction bases outside the gene matches: 5. The length of the CDR3 is 15 residues.

A few counts support this clonotype. The chain is built from TRBV15 and TRBJ1-2; D not resolved. Germline lookup yields CDR1 LNHNV and CDR2 YYDKDF (reference sequence). The CDR3 runs 13 residues. V was shortened by 1 base and J by 0 bases, with 3 bases between the two germline ends. The CDR3 DNA follows: TGTGCCACCAGCAGAGGAGCTAACTATGGCTACACCTTC. Translated: CATSRGANYGYTF.

This clonotype has only a few counts. The genes are TRBV27 and TRBJ2-1; 12 nucleotides align to TRBD2. This CDR3 is built from 15 residues. CDR1 MNHEY and CDR2 SMNVEV come from the germline V gene (reference sequence). Losses at the gene ends were 6 bases for V and 3 bases for J; bases not matched to a gene: 3. The CDR3 nucleotides read TGTGCCAGCAGCTCGACTAGCGGGGGCTACAATGAGCAGTTCTTC. Translating gives CASSSTSGGYNEQFF.

This clonotype was picked up a small number of times. The V gene is TRBV10-3, the J gene TRBJ2-2; 11 positions agree with TRBD2. CDR1 is ENHRY, CDR2 SYGVKD, per germline. The CDR3 totals 16 residues. With V trimmed by 6 bases and J by 4 bases, 7 bases remained unmatched. CDR3 sequence: CAIRDLAGGPTGELFF. The DNA for the CDR3 is TGTGCCATCAGAGATCTAGCGGGGGGTCCCACCGGGGAGCTGTTTTTT.

This clonotype was seen only once. The genes are TRBV7-9 and TRBJ2-2; D perhaps matches TRBD1 (6 bases). Trimming took off 3 bases at V and 1 base at J, with 12 bases between the two ends. This CDR3 has 16 amino acids. CDR1 is SEHNR and CDR2 is FQNEAQ in the germline V gene (reference sequence). The DNA of the CDR3 is TGTGCCAGCAGCTTGATTGCAGGGGTGAACACCGGGGAGCTGTTTTTT. Residues: CASSLIAGVNTGELFF.

This chain uses TRBV27 with TRBJ1-2; D is possibly TRBD1 (5 bases). Germline CDR1 is MNHEY and CDR2 is SMNVEV (reference sequence). This CDR3 contains 12 residues. V lost 5 bases, J lost 7 bases, and 11 bases lay in between. The CDR3 is CASSRGGFGYTF. CDR3 nucleotide sequence: TGTGCCAGCAGTCGTGGGGGGTTTGGCTACACCTTC.

The gene calls are TRBV6-5 and TRBJ2-1; possibly TRBD2 for D (5 bases). Per the germline V gene, CDR1 is MNHEY and CDR2 is SVGAGI. This CDR3 has 18 amino acids. V was cut by 5 bases and J by 3 bases, with 23 bases left in between. The DNA of the CDR3 is TGTGCCAGCAGTCCTAGCCTCGGATCTACCTACAACTACAATGAGCAGTTCTTC. Translated, it gives CASSPSLGSTYNYNEQFF.

The chain has TRBV6-5 and TRBJ2-3; 7 positions agree with TRBD1. The CDR3 sequence is 17 residues long. Germline CDR1 MNHEY, CDR2 SVGAGI. Unmatched junction bases numbered 6, after V lost 0 bases and J lost 0 bases. CDR3 in DNA: TGTGCCAGCAGTTACTCCTCCCCGGGACAGAGCACAGATACGCAGTATTTT. Protein sequence: CASSYSSPGQSTDTQYF.

The chain uses TRBV6-1 and TRBJ1-4, with D possibly being TRBD1 (6 bases). The CDR3 is 16 residues long. V shed 2 bases and J shed 8 bases, with 18 bases lying between them. Looked up from germline, CDR1 is MNHNS and CDR2 is SASEGT. CDR3 region: CASSEKGAGVAEKLFF. The CDR3 DNA reads TGTGCCAGCAGTGAAAAGGGTGCAGGGGTCGCGGAAAAACTGTTTTTT.

V and J are TRBV18 and TRBJ2-2, with 9 bases identical to TRBD2. The V segment lost 3 bases and the J segment 4 bases; nucleotides outside the gene matches: 3. The CDR3 consists of 15 residues. Looked up from germline, CDR1 is KGHSH and CDR2 is LQKENI. The CDR3 here is CASSPSAGGTGELFF. CDR3 nucleotide sequence: TGTGCCAGCTCACCCTCAGCGGGAGGCACCGGGGAGCTGTTTTTT. Complete variable domain (other parts from reference TRBV18 and TRBJ2-2): NAGVMQNPRHLVRRRGQEARLRCSPMKGHSHVYWYRQLPEEGLKFMVYLQKENIIDESGMPKERFSAEFPKEGPSILRIQQVVRGDSAAYFCASSPSAGGTGELFFGEGSRLTVL.

This clonotype was seen only a few times. J is TRBJ1-1 and V is TRBV19, with TRBD1 identical over 11 bases. CDR1 LNHDA and CDR2 SQIVND come from the germline V gene (reference sequence). This CDR3 has 14 residues. The ends lost 3 bases at V and 4 bases at J; junction bases unmatched: 1. CDR3 nucleotides: TGTGCCAGTAGTATGGGGACAGGGGGCACTGAAGCTTTCTTT. Translated, it gives CASSMGTGGTEAFF. Combining the CDR3 with reference TRBV19 and TRBJ1-1 gives the whole variable domain DGGITQSPKYLFRKEGQNVTLSCEQNLNHDAMYWYRQDPGQGLRLIYYSQIVNDFQKGDIAEGYSVSREKKESFPLTVTSAQKNPTAFYLCASSMGTGGTEAFFGQGTRLTVV.

V and J are TRBV6-6 and TRBJ1-2; TRBD1 aligns across 8 bases. The CDR3 length is 13 residues. With V trimmed by 4 bases and J by 3 bases, 1 base remained unmatched. Germline CDR1 MNHNY, CDR2 SVGAGI (reference sequence). CDR3 sequence: CASSSDRDYGYTF. The CDR3 DNA is TGTGCCAGCAGTTCGGACAGGGACTATGGCTACACCTTC.

Only a few counts were recorded for this clonotype. The chain employs TRBV30 and TRBJ1-3; D call uncertain. The CDR3 length is 15 residues. Trimming took 2 bases from V and 0 from J, leaving 11 bases between them. In germline, CDR1 is GTSNPN, CDR2 SVGIG (reference sequence). The CDR3 here is CAWSTRPSSGNTIYF. The CDR3 bases are TGTGCCTGGAGTACCCGGCCGAGCTCTGGAAACACCATATATTTT.

This clonotype is a singleton in its sample. The CDR3 spells CASSLPGPSTDTQYF. DNA of the CDR3: TGTGCCAGCAGTCTACCGGGACCAAGCACAGATACGCAGTATTTT. The chain couples TRBV27 to TRBJ2-3; D may correspond to TRBD1 or TRBD2 (5 bases each). This CDR3 region has 15 residues. The germline V gene has CDR1 MNHEY and CDR2 SMNVEV (reference sequence). The V end lost 5 bases, the J end lost 0 bases, and 12 bases lay between the germline ends.

V and J are TRBV6-5 and TRBJ2-3; D is possibly TRBD1 (5 bases). The CDR3 has 14 residues. Germline CDR1 is MNHEY and CDR2 is SVGAGI. V lost 5 bases and J 4 bases, leaving 13 bases between the germline ends. The CDR3 spells CASSRQSRADTQYF. In DNA, the CDR3 is TGTGCCAGCAGTCGTCAGTCCAGGGCAGATACGCAGTATTTT.

The rearrangement joins TRBV6-5 to TRBJ1-5, with D hard to call. CDR1 is MNHEY, CDR2 SVGAGI, per germline. V was shortened by 0 bases and J by 6 bases, with 9 bases between the two germline ends. The CDR3 loop spans 14 amino acids. Here the CDR3 DNA reads TGTGCCAGCAGTTACTCGATGGGTATTCAGCCCCAGCATTTT. As protein: CASSYSMGIQPQHF.